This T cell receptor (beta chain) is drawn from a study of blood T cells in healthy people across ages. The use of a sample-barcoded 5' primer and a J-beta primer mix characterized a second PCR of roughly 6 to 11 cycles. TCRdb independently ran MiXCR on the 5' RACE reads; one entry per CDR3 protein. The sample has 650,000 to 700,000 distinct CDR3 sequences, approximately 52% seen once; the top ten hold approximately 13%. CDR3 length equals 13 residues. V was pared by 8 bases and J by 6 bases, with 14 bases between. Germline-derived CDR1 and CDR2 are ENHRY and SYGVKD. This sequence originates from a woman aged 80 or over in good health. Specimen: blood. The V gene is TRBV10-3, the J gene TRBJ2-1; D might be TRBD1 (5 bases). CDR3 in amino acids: CAIGADSSNEQFF. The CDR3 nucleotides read TGTGCCATCGGGGCTGACTCATCCAATGAGCAGTTCTTC.